This TCR beta chain was sequenced for a study of regulatory T cells in long-lasting Graves disease. On the study more broadly: The criterion for persistent Graves' disease was over 5 years of antithyroid drugs with positive TSH receptor antibodies. Overall study findings and caveats: Blood alone, not thyroid tissue, was studied.

CDR3 regions were amplified by Arm-PCR using iRepertoire HTBI primers to build TCR beta libraries. As handled by the study authors: From all samples, identification returned 12 to 15 TRBJ and 60 or so TRBV segments. TCRdb re-derived calls from the multiplex PCR reads in MiXCR, one entry per CDR3 protein. These V and J calls rely on TCRdb rather than the paper's analysis. The repertoire includes approximately 400,000 distinct CDR3 sequences, 23% of them detected once, and about a quarter sits in the top ten. Time point given: persistent/refractory GD, antithyroid drugs over 5 years with positive TRAb. Generation of the TCR library employed RNA extracted from PBMCs. The CDR3 covers 18 residues. V shed 5 bases, J shed 1 base, and the junction held 7 bases outside the gene matches. Germline V CDR1 and CDR2: SGHAT, FQDESV (reference sequence). This clonotype was seen only a few times. Its target is unknown.

The specimen was peripheral blood mononuclear cells (PBMCs), collected when the disease was refractory, from a patient treated with antithyroid drugs. The TCR sequence derives from a female donor with Graves disease. This sequence joins TRBV11-1 and TRBJ2-2, with TRBD2 identical over 13 bases. The CDR3 DNA follows: TGTGCCAGCAGCCGGACTAGCGGGAGAGTCTGGAACACCGGGGAGCTGTTTTTT. This codes for CASSRTSGRVWNTGELFF. Drawing the rest from reference TRBV11-1 and TRBJ2-2, the complete variable domain is EAEVAQSPRYKITEKSQAVAFWCDPISGHATLYWYRQILGQGPELLVQFQDESVVDDSQLPKDRFSAERLKGVDSTLKIQPAELGDSAMYLCASSRTSGRVWNTGELFFGEGSRLTVL.